The entry below describes one TCR beta chain. This CDR3 region has 13 residues. Germline V gene sequence: CDR1 KGHDR, CDR2 SFDVKD. The record originates from a study of T cells expressing NK-cell markers. Across the study: Sequencing of TCR beta repertoires drew on sorted CD3+CD56+NKG2C+, CD3+CD56+NKG2C- and CD3+CD56-NKG2C+ T cells.

With the 5' RACE reads reprocessed, TCRdb shows one record per CDR3 protein and no DNA. Its clone listing holds roughly 450,000 distinct CDR3 sequences. The clonotype was recovered from a woman in her forties or fifties in good health. Sequenced: blood T cells: a sorted CD56 or NKG2C T cell subset, CD4+ or CD8+ T cells, or bulk PBMC T cells (not recorded which). This chain links TRBV24-1 with TRBJ1-1; the TCRdb call, TRBD1, lacks DNA for checking. CDR3 sequence: CATRRTANTEAFF.